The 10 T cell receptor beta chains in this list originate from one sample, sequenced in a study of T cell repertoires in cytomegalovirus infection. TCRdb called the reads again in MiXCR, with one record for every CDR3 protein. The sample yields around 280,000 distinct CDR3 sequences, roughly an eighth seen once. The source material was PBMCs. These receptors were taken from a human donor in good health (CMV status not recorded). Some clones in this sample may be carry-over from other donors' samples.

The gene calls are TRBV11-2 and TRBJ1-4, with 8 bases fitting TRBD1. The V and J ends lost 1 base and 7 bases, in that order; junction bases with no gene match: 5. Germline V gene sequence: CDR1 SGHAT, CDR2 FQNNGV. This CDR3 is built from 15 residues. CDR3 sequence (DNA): TGTGCCAGCAGCTTAGGCGACAGGGGAACTGAAAAACTGTTTTTT. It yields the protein CASSLGDRGTEKLFF.

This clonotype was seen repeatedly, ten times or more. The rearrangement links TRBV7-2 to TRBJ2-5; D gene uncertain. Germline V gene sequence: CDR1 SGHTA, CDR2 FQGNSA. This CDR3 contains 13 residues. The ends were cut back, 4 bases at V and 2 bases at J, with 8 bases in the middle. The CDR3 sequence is CASSSYAQETQYF. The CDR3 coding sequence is TGTGCCAGCAGCTCTTACGCTCAAGAGACCCAGTACTTC. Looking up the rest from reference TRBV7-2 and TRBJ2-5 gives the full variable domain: GAGVSQSPSNKVTEKGKDVELRCDPISGHTALYWYRQSLGQGLEFLIYFQGNSAPDKSGLPSDRFSAERTGGSVSTLTIQRTQQEDSAVYLCASSSYAQETQYFGPGTRLLVL.

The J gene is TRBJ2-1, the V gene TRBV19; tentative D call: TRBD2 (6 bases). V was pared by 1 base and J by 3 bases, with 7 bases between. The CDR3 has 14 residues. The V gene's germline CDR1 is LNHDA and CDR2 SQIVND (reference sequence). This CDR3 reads CASSIGGGYNEQFF. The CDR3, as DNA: TGTGCCAGTAGTATAGGGGGAGGCTACAATGAGCAGTTCTTC.

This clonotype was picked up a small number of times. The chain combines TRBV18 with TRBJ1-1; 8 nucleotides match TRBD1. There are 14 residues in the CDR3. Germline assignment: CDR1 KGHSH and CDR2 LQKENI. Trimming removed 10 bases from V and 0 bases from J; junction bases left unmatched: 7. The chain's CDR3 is CATRQGKMNTEAFF. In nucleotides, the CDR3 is TGTGCCACCCGACAGGGGAAAATGAACACTGAAGCTTTCTTT.

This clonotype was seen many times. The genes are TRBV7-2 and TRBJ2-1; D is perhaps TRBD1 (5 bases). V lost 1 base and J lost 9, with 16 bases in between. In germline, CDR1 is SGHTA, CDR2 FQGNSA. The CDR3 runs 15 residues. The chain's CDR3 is CASSLEGRVHSEQFF. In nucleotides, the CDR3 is TGTGCCAGCAGCTTAGAAGGCAGGGTCCACAGTGAGCAGTTCTTC.

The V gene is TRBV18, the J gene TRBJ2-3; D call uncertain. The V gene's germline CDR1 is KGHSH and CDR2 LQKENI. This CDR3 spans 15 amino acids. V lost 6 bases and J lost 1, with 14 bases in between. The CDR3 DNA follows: TGTGCCAGCTCCCCCGGTGGTTCACGCACAGATACGCAGTATTTT. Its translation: CASSPGGSRTDTQYF.

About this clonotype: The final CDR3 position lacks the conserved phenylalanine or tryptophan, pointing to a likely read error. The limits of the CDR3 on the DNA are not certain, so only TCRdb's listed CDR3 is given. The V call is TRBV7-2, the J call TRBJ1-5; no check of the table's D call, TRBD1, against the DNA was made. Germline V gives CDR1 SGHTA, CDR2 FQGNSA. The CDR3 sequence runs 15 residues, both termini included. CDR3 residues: CASSLDDRSNQPQHL.

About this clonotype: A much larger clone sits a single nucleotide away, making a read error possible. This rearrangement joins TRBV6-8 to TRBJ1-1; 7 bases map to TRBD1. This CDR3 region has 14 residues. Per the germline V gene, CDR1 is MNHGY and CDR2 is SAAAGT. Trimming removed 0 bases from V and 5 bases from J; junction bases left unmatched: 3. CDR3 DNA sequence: TGTGCCAGCAGTTACTCGCAGGGGGTTACTGAAGCTTTCTTT. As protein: CASSYSQGVTEAFF.

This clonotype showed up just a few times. CDR3 sequence (DNA): TGCAGCGTTTCGTTTGCGACGGGTGAAAAACTGTTTTTT. It encodes CSVSFATGEKLFF. The chain is built from TRBV29-1 and TRBJ1-4; D unresolved. The V end lost 5 bases, the J end lost 7 bases, and 14 bases lay between the germline ends. CDR1 and CDR2 from the germline V gene are SQVTM and ANQGSEA. CDR3 length: 13 amino acids.

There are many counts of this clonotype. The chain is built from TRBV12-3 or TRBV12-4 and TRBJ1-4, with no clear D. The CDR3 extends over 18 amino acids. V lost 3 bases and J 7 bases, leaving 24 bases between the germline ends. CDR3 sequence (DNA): TGTGCCAGCAGTTTCAAGGAGCTAGTGGGTTTCTACCCTGAAAAACTGTTTTTT. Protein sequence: CASSFKELVGFYPEKLFF.